This T cell receptor (beta chain) was captured by sequencing in a study of spatial heterogeneity in lung cancer. Study details: Alpha-chain sequences were consistently detected less often than beta-chain sequences. The study's findings and limits: Circulating ubiquitous expanded tumor TCRs were observed more frequently at resection than at follow-up.

CDR3 length: 14 residues. The V end lost 3 bases, the J end lost 7 bases, and 13 bases lay between the germline ends. Per germline, CDR1 SGHTA and CDR2 FQGNSA. On each TCR cDNA molecule, a unique molecular identifier was present. TCRdb independently ran MiXCR on the 5' RACE reads; one entry per CDR3 protein. The sample consists of 90,000 to 95,000 distinct CDR3 sequences, about 12% of them appearing once. The sample's time point: sample taken at primary tumor resection. Whole RNA obtained from tumor, nontumor lung or frozen PBMC underwent sequencing without sorting. About this clonotype itself: The antigen remains undetermined.

The sample in question was PBMCs, obtained at surgery. The chain is built from TRBV7-2 and TRBJ2-1; no reliable D call. The sequence came from a male donor with early-stage non-small cell lung cancer. The chain's CDR3 is CASSFPARMNEQFF. The CDR3 DNA is TGTGCCAGCAGCTTTCCCGCTAGGATGAATGAGCAGTTCTTC.